The 3 T cell receptor beta chains below come from one sample, sequenced in a study of PD-L1 blockade in urothelial cancer. Repertoires were generated with immunoSEQ multiplex PCR, while TCRdb's copy carries only in-frame clones and drops some. The table lists under 95,000 clones, roughly 84% of them singletons, with approximately 2.1% in the top ten. Stated time point: pretreatment peripheral blood. The material was PBMCs, obtained around atezolizumab (anti-PD-L1) treatment. The receptors were gathered from a man aged 60-69 years with urothelial cancer.

V gene TRBV7-2 combines with J gene TRBJ1-1, with 7 bases lining up with TRBD1. V shed 5 bases, J shed 1 base, and the junction held 4 bases outside the gene matches. Per the germline V gene, CDR1 is SGHTA and CDR2 is FQGNSA. The CDR3 sequence is 14 residues long. The CDR3 protein is CASSPRQGNTEAFF. CDR3 DNA: TGTGCCAGCAGCCCGCGACAGGGGAACACTGAAGCTTTCTTT.

V is TRBV11-2 and J is TRBJ2-2, with D perhaps matching TRBD2 (5 bases). The CDR3 runs to 15 residues. Trimming removed 0 bases at V and 10 bases at J, with 15 bases between. Germline lookup yields CDR1 SGHAT and CDR2 FQNNGV. The CDR3 loop reads CASSLDRVGASELFF. The CDR3 nucleotides are TGTGCCAGCAGCTTAGATCGGGTGGGAGCGTCGGAGCTGTTTTTT.

V and J are TRBV5-1 and TRBJ2-1; D possibly corresponds to TRBD1 (7 bases). Between the trimmed V and J ends, which lost 4 bases and 6 bases, there was a span of 17 bases. Germline V lookup: CDR1 SGHRS, CDR2 YFSETQ. The CDR3 covers 15 residues. Written as DNA, the CDR3 is TGCGCCAGCAGCCCCCAGGGGGGTGGGGGCAATGAGCAGTTCTTC. The encoded protein is CASSPQGGGGNEQFF.